This T cell receptor beta chain was retrieved from a study of beta chain features in type 1 diabetes. Investigators reverse transcribed all isolated RNA, so they sequenced expressed TCRB transcripts. Profiled with immunoSEQ multiplex PCR; TCRdb holds only in-frame clones, not every one. The table lists some 270,000 clones, 8% of them singletons. Heparinised blood was drawn once per donor, averaging around 110 mL. It was via CD45RO/CCR7/CD25/CD127/CD95/CD27 that CD4+ naive, central memory, regulatory and stem cell-like memory cells were sorted. Study-wide points: Within each of all four CD4+ subsets, Type 1 diabetes patients had TCRB CDR3s that were moderately but significantly shorter. Comparison showed that naive, central memory and Treg TCRB repertoires appeared more similar among patients than among healthy donors.

This clone was detected a few times. What it binds is unknown. This clonotype was obtained from a woman aged 18-29 years in good health. Sequences were obtained from central memory CD4+ T cells from blood.

This CDR3 reads CAISESGTPGDTQYF. The DNA of the CDR3 is TGTGCCATCAGTGAGTCGGGCACTCCTGGGGATACGCAGTATTTT. The V call is TRBV10-3, the J call TRBJ2-3; D ambiguous. This CDR3 is 15 amino acids long. V was trimmed by 0 bases and J by 6 bases, leaving 13 bases between them. Germline CDR1 ENHRY, CDR2 SYGVKD.